This T cell receptor beta chain was observed in a study of cytomegalovirus exposure and HLA in healthy donors. Overall study: Within an early data release were about 85 million unique TCRs drawn from HLA-typed donors. General study findings and limits: Per a later analysis, 18,000 or so TCR beta sequences showed association with HLA alleles at 0.05 false discovery rate. Earlier findings revealed that most TCR beta V segments proved productive either about 87% or about 30% of the time.

60 Vbeta and 13 Jbeta primers were used in PCR. The protocol was immunoSEQ multiplex PCR, while the TCRdb copy is restricted to in-frame clones and leaves out a portion. The sample holds 150,000 to 200,000 clones, around 87% seen once. As concerns this clone: Its matching antigen is unknown.

When sampled, the donors appeared nominally healthy, though they likely had unrecorded immune exposures. The V segment lost 3 bases and the J segment 10 bases; nucleotides outside the gene matches: 9. This CDR3 contains 14 residues. Germline-derived CDR1 and CDR2 are MDHEN and SYDVKM. What was sequenced was PBMCs. The chain uses TRBV28 and TRBJ1-1, with TRBD1 matching over 9 bases. This receptor was obtained from a boy between 2 and 10 years old in good health and CMV-seronegative. The CDR3 loop reads CASSLEPGQGGAFF. The CDR3 region has the DNA TGTGCCAGCAGTTTGGAGCCGGGACAGGGCGGAGCTTTCTTT.